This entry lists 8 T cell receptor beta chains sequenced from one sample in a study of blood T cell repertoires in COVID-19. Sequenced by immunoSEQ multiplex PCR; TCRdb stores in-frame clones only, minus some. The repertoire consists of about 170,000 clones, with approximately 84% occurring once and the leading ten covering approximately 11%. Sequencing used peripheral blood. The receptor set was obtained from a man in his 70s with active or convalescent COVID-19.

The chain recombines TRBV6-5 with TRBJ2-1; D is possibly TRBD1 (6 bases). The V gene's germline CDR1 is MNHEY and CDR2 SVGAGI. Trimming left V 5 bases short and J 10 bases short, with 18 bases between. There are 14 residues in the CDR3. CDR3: CASSHDPTGKEQFF. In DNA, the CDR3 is TGTGCCAGCAGTCACGACCCCACAGGGAAAGAGCAGTTCTTC.

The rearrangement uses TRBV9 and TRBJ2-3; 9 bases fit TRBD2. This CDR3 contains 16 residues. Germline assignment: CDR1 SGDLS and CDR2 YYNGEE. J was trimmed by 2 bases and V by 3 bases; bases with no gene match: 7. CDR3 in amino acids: CASSAGLAQSTDTQYF. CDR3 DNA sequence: TGTGCCAGCAGCGCTGGACTAGCGCAATCCACAGATACGCAGTATTTT.

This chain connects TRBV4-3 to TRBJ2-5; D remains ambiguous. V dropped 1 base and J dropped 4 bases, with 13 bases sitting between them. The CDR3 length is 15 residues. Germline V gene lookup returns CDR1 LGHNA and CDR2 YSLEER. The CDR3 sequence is CASSQVSSFVETQYF. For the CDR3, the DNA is TGCGCCAGCAGCCAAGTATCGTCTTTTGTAGAGACCCAGTACTTC.

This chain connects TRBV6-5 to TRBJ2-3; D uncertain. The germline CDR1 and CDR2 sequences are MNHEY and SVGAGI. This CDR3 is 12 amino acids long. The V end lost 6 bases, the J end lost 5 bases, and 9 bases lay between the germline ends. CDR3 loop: CASSPFRDTQYF. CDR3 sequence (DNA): TGTGCCAGCAGCCCCTTCCGAGATACGCAGTATTTT.

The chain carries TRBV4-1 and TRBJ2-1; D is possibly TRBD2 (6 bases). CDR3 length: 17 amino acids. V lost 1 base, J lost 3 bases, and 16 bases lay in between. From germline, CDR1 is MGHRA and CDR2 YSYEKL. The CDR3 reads CASSQAPLASVYNEQFF. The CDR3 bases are TGCGCCAGCAGCCAAGCTCCTCTAGCGAGCGTCTACAATGAGCAGTTCTTC.

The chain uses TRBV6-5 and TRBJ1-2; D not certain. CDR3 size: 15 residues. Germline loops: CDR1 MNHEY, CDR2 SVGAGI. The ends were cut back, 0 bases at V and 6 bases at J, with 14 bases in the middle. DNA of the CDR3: TGTGCCAGCAGTTACTCGAAGCGTTTTATCCATGGCTACACCTTC. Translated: CASSYSKRFIHGYTF.

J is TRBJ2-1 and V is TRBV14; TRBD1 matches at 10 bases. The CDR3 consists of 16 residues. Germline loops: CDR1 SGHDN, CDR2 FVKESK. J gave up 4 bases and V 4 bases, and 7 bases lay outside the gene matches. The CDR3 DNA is TGTGCCAGCAGCCGCCGGACAGGGGGTATTTACAATGAGCAGTTCTTC. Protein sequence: CASSRRTGGIYNEQFF. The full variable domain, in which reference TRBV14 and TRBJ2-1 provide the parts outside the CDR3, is EAGVTQFPSHSVIEKGQTVTLRCDPISGHDNLYWYRRVMGKEIKFLLHFVKESKQDESGMPNNRFLAERTGGTYSTLKVQPAELEDSGVYFCASSRRTGGIYNEQFFGPGTRLTVL.

The CDR3 DNA reads TGCGCCAGCAGTCCAGGGGGCCGGGAGACCCAGTACTTC. It codes for CASSPGGRETQYF. The chain combines TRBV10-2 with TRBJ2-5; 8 bases match TRBD1. Trimming took 5 bases from V and 5 from J; bases not matched to a gene: 4. This CDR3 spans 13 amino acids. CDR1 is WSHSY, CDR2 SAAADI, per germline.